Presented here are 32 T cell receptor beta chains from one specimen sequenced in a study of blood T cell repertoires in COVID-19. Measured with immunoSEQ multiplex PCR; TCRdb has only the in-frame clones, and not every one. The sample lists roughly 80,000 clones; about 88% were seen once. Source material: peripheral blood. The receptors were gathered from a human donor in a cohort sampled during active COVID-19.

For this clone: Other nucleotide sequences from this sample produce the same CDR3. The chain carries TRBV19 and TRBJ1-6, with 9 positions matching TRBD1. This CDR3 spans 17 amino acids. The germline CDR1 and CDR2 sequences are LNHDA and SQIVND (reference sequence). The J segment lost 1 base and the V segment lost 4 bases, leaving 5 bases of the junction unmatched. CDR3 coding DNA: TGTGCCAGTAGTACCCGGACAGGGGAGTCCTATAATTCACCCCTCCACTTT. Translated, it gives CASSTRTGESYNSPLHF.

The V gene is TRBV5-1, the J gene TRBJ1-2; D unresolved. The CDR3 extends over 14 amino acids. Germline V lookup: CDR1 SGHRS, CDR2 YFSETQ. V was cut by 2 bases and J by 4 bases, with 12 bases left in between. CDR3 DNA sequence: TGCGCCAGCAGCTTTGTGGGCACCGGCTATGGCTACACCTTC. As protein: CASSFVGTGYGYTF.

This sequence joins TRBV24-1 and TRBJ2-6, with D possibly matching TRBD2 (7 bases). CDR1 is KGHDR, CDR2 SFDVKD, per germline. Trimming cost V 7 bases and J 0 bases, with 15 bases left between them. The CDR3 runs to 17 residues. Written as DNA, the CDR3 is TGTGCCACCAGCCGGGGAGGGGGTAGCTCTGGGGCCAACGTCCTGACTTTC. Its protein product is CATSRGGGSSGANVLTF.

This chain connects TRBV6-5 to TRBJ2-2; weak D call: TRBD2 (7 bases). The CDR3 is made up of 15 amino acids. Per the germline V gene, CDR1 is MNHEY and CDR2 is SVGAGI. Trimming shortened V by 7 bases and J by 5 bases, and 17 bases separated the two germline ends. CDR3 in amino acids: CASNGLGGGTGELFF. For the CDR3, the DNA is TGTGCCAGCAACGGACTAGGGGGTGGGACCGGGGAGCTGTTTTTT.

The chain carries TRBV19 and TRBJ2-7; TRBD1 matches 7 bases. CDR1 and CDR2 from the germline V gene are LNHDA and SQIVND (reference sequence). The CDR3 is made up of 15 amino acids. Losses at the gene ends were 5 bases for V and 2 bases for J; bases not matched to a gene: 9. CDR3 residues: CASSPTKGTAYEQYF. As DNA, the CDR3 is TGTGCCAGTAGTCCCACAAAAGGGACAGCCTACGAGCAGTACTTC. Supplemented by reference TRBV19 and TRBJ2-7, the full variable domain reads DGGITQSPKYLFRKEGQNVTLSCEQNLNHDAMYWYRQDPGQGLRLIYYSQIVNDFQKGDIAEGYSVSREKKESFPLTVTSAQKNPTAFYLCASSPTKGTAYEQYFGPGTRLTVT.

CDR3 protein: CASSLSSRASSPLHF. The DNA for the CDR3 is TGTGCCAGCAGTTTATCTTCCAGGGCTTCTTCCCCCCTCCACTTT. The chain couples TRBV27 to TRBJ1-6; weak D call: TRBD1 (5 bases). The CDR3 sequence is 15 residues long. V lost 0 bases to trimming and J lost 13 bases, with 16 bases between them. Germline V gives CDR1 MNHEY, CDR2 SMNVEV (reference sequence).

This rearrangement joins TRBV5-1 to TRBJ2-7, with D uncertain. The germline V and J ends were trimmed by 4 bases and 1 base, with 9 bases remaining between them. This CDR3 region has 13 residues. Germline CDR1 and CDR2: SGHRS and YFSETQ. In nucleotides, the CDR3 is TGCGCCAGCAGCGCCAGTGATTCCTACGAGCAGTACTTC. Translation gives CASSASDSYEQYF.

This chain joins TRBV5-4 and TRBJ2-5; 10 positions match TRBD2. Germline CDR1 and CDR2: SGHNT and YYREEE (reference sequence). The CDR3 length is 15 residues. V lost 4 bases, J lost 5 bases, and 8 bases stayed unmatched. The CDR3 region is CASSGKAGGVETQYF. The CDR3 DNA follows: TGTGCCAGCAGCGGGAAAGCGGGAGGGGTGGAGACCCAGTACTTC.

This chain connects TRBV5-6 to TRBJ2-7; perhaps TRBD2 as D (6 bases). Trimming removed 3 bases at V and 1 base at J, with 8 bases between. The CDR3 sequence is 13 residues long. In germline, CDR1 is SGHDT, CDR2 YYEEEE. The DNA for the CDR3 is TGTGCCAGCAGCTATGGGACTTCCTACGAGCAGTACTTC. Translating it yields CASSYGTSYEQYF.

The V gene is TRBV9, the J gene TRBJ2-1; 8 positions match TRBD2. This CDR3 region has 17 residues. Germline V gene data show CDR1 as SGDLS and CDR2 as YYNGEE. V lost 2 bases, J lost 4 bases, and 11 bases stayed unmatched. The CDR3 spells CASSVRDRGGLYNEQFF. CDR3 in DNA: TGTGCCAGCAGCGTGAGGGATCGGGGGGGCCTTTACAATGAGCAGTTCTTC.

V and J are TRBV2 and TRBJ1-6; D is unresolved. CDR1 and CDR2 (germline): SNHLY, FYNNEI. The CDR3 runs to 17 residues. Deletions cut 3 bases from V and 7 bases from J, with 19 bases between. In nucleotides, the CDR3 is TGTGCCAGCAGTGAGGATCCCACGACTAAGGTGAATTCACCCCTCCACTTT. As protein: CASSEDPTTKVNSPLHF. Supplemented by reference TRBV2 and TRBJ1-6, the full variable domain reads EPEVTQTPSHQVTQMGQEVILRCVPISNHLYFYWYRQILGQKVEFLVSFYNNEISEKSEIFDDQFSVERPDGSNFTLKIRSTKLEDSAMYFCASSEDPTTKVNSPLHFGNGTRLTVT.

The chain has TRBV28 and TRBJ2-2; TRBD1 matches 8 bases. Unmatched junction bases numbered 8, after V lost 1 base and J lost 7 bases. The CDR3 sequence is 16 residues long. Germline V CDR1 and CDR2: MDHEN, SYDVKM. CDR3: CASSLYAGGGIGELFF. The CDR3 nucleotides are TGTGCCAGCAGTTTATATGCAGGGGGCGGGATCGGGGAGCTGTTTTTT.

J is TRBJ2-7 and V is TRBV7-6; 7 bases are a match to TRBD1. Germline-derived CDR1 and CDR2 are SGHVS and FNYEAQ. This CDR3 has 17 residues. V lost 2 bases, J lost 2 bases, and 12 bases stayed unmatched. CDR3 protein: CASSLRYKAGTAYEQYF. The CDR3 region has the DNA TGTGCCAGCAGCTTAAGGTACAAAGCCGGGACAGCCTACGAGCAGTACTTC.

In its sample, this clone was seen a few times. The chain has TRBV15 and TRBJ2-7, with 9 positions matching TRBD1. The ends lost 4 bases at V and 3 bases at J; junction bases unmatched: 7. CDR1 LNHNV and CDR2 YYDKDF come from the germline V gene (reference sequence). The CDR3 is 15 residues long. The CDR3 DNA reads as TGTGCCACCAGCAAAGGGACAGGGAACGACTACGAGCAGTACTTC. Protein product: CATSKGTGNDYEQYF.

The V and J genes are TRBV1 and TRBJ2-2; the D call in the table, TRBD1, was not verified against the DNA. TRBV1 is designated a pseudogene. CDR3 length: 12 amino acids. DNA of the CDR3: TGCACCAGCAGCCCAGGCTTACGGGAGCTGTTTTTT. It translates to CTSSPGLRELFF.

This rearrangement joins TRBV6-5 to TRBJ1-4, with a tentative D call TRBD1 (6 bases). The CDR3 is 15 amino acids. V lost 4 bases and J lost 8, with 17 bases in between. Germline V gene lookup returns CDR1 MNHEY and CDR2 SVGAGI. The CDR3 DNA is TGTGCCAGCAGTTCGTTCACCGGGACATCGGAAAAACTGTTTTTT. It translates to CASSSFTGTSEKLFF.

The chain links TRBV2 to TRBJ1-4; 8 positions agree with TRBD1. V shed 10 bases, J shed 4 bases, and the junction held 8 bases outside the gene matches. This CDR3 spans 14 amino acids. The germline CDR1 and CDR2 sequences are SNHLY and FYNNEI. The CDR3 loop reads CATLFDRGNEKLFF. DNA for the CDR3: TGTGCCACCTTATTCGACAGGGGTAATGAAAAACTGTTTTTT.

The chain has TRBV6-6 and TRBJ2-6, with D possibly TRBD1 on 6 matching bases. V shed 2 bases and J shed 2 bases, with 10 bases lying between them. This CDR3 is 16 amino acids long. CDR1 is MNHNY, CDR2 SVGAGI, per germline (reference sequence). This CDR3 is CASSYLGDTGANVLTF. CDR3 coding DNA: TGTGCCAGCAGTTACCTGGGGGACACTGGGGCCAACGTCCTGACTTTC.

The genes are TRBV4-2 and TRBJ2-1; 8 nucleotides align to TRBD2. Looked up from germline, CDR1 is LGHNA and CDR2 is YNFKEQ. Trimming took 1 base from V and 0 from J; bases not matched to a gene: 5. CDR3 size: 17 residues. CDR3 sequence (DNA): TGTGCCAGCAGCCAAGGACCGGGAGGGGGCTCCTACAATGAGCAGTTCTTC. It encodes CASSQGPGGGSYNEQFF.

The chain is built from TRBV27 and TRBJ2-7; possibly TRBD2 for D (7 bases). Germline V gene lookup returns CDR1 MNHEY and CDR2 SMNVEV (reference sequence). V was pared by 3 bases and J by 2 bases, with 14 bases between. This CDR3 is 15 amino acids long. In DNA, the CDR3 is TGTGCCAGCAGTTTCAGTGGGCGGGGGCCCTACGAGCAGTACTTC. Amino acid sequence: CASSFSGRGPYEQYF.

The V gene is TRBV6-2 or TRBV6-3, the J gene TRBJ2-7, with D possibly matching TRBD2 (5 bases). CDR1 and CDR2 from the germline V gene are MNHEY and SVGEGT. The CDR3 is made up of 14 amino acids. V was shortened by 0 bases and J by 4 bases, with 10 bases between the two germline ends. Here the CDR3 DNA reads TGTGCCAGCAGTTACTCTTCGGGATCGTACGAGCAGTACTTC. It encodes CASSYSSGSYEQYF.

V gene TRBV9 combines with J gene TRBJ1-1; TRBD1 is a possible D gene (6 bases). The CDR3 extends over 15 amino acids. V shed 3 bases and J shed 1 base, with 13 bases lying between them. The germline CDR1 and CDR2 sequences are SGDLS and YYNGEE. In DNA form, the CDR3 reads TGTGCCAGCAGCGCCCCGGGACAACGGAACACTGAAGCTTTCTTT. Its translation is CASSAPGQRNTEAFF.

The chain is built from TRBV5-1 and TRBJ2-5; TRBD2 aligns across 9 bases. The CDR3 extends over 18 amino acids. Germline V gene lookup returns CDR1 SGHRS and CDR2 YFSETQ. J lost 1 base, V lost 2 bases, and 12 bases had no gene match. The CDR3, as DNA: TGCGCCAGCAGCTTTCGTACAGTGCAGACTAGCGGCCAAGAGACCCAGTACTTC. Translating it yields CASSFRTVQTSGQETQYF.

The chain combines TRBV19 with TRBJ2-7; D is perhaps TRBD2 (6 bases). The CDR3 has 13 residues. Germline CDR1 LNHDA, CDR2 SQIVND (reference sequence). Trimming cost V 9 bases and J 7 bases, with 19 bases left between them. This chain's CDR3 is CASRTTDLREQYF. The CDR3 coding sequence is TGTGCCAGCAGGACTACCGACCTACGGGAGCAGTACTTC.

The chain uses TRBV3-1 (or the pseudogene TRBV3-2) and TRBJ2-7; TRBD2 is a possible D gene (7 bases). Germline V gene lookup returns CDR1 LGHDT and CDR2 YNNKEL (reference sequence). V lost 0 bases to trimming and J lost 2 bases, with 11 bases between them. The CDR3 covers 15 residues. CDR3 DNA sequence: TGTGCCAGCAGCCAAGATGGGGGGGGCCCCTACGAGCAGTACTTC. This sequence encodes CASSQDGGGPYEQYF.

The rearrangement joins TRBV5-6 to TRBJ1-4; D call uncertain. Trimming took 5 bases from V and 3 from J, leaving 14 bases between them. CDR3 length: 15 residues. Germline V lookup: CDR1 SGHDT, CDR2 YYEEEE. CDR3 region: CASSSKPGANEKLFF. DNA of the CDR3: TGTGCCAGCAGTTCAAAACCCGGGGCTAATGAAAAACTGTTTTTT.

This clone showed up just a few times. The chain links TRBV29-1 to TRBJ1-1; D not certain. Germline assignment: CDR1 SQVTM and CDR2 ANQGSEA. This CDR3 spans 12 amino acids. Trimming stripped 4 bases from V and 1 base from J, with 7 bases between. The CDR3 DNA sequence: TGCAGCGTTGCTTGGAGGAACACTGAAGCTTTCTTT. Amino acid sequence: CSVAWRNTEAFF.

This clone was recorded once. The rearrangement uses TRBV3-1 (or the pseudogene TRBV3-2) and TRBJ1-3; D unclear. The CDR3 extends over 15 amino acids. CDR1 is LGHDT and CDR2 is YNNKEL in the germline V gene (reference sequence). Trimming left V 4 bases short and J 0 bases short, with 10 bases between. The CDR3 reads CASSPYVHSGNTIYF. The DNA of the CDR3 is TGTGCCAGCAGCCCTTACGTACACTCTGGAAACACCATATATTTT.

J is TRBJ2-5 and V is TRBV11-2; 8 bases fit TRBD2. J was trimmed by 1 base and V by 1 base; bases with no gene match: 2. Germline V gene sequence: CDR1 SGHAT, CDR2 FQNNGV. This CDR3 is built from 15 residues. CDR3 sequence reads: CASSLARGAQETQYF. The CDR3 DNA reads TGTGCCAGCAGCTTAGCGCGGGGGGCCCAAGAGACCCAGTACTTC.

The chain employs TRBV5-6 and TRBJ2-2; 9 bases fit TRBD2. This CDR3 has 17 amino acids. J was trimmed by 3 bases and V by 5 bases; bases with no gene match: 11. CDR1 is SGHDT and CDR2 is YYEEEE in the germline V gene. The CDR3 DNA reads TGTGCCAGCAGATTATACTCCGGGACTAGCTACACCGGGGAGCTGTTTTTT. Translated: CASRLYSGTSYTGELFF.

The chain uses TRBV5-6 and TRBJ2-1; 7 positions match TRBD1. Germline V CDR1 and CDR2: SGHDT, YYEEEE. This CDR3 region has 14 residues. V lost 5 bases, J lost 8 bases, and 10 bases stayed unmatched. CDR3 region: CASRSGTAGDEQFF. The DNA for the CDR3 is TGTGCCAGCAGGTCCGGGACAGCCGGCGATGAGCAGTTCTTC.

The CDR3 nucleotides are TGTGCCAGCAGGGCCGAATCACAGGGTACGCAGTATTTT. This gives the protein CASRAESQGTQYF. The chain is built from TRBV2 and TRBJ2-3; a weak D match, TRBD1 (6 bases). CDR3 length: 13 residues. Trimming took 6 bases from V and 8 from J, leaving 15 bases between them. CDR1 SNHLY and CDR2 FYNNEI come from the germline V gene.